The clone carrying this T cell receptor (beta chain) was seen a single time. The target antigen is unknown. V was pared by 6 bases and J by 5 bases, with 15 bases of the junction left unmatched. Germline V gene sequence: CDR1 MDHEN, CDR2 SYDVKM. The CDR3 extends over 16 amino acids. These data originate in a study of long-term antiretroviral therapy in people with HIV. Study findings and constraints: ART preceded a rise in diversity that nonetheless stayed lower than in transplant donor controls. HIV repertoires showed narrower CDR3 length ranges than controls.

Run at survey level, the immunoSEQ assay was version v3.0. The method was immunoSEQ multiplex PCR; TCRdb's version includes in-frame clones alone and lacks a portion of them. This table holds about 23,000 clones, roughly 82% found once. From each donor, at least one pre-ART PBMC sample and at least two post-ART PBMC samples were obtained. The cryopreserved samples used held about 1-10 million PBMC prior to extraction of DNA. The sequence came from a man aged 45 to 65 with HIV. Sample: unsorted PBMCs, taken 0.3 years after starting antiretroviral therapy. V is TRBV28 and J is TRBJ2-7, with TRBD2 matching 8 bases. The CDR3 DNA is TGTGCCAGCAGCAATGGCGGGAGGTTGACGAAGGACGAGCAGTACTTC. Amino acids: CASSNGGRLTKDEQYF.